These T cell receptor beta chains were read from a single sample in a study of cytomegalovirus exposure and HLA in healthy donors. TCRdb keeps only in-frame clones here, not all; method: immunoSEQ multiplex PCR. The sample has 200,000 or so clones. Sequenced sample: PBMCs. Receptor source: a boy under 18 in good health and CMV-seronegative. The CDR3 runs from the conserved cysteine through the conserved F or W. A D gene is named only where the DNA matches it firmly.

j_call,v_call,d_call,cdr3_nt,cdr3_aa
TRBJ1-2,TRBV29-1,TRBD1,TGCAGCGTCGTATTTCTTCCGGGACAGGGGTTCTCTGGCTACACCTTC,CSVVFLPGQGFSGYTF
TRBJ2-3,TRBV10-2,TRBD2,TGCGCCAGCGGGGAGACTAGCGCAAATACGCAGTATTTT,CASGETSANTQYF
TRBJ2-1,TRBV30,NA,TGTGCCTGGAGTCGTCAGTACAATGAGCAGTTCTTC,CAWSRQYNEQFF
TRBJ2-1,TRBV2,NA,TGTGCCAGCAGTCCGGTAGGGGGTCCATTCAATGAGCAGTTCTTC,CASSPVGGPFNEQFF
TRBJ2-5,TRBV5-4,NA,TGTGCCAGCAGCGCGCAGACCGGGGTCCAAGAGACCCAGTACTTC,CASSAQTGVQETQYF
TRBJ2-5,TRBV28,NA,TGTGCCAGCAGTTTTGTCGGGTACCAAGAGACCCAGTACTTC,CASSFVGYQETQYF
TRBJ1-2,TRBV23-1,NA,TGCGCCAGCAGTCGTCTTGTCCCCCGGGACACTATTTGGGAGTATGGCTACACCTTC,CASSRLVPRDTIWEYGYTF
TRBJ1-5,TRBV2,NA,TGTGCCAGCAGATCAGACACCCCCGATCAGCCCCAGCATTTT,CASRSDTPDQPQHF
TRBJ1-5,TRBV29-1,NA,TGCAGCGTTGGTTACAGGAGTGCTAATAGCAATCAGCCCCAGCATTTT,CSVGYRSANSNQPQHF
TRBJ2-1,TRBV6-1,TRBD2,TGTGCCAGCAGTGAAGTGAGCGGGGCCCACAATGAGCAGTTCTTC,CASSEVSGAHNEQFF
TRBJ1-2,TRBV28,NA,TGTGCCAGCAGCTCGACGGGAAACTATGGCTACACCTTC,CASSSTGNYGYTF
TRBJ1-1,TRBV27,TRBD1,TGTGCCAGCAGGGCACAGGGGGGAACTGAAGCTTTCTTT,CASRAQGGTEAFF
TRBJ2-7,TRBV6-1,NA,TGTGCCAGCGGGGGTGACAGGCAGTACCCCTACGAGCAGTACTTC,CASGGDRQYPYEQYF
TRBJ1-5,TRBV18,TRBD1,TGTGCCAGCTCACTACAGGGGGCCTGGGATCAGCCCCAGCATTTT,CASSLQGAWDQPQHF
TRBJ1-4,TRBV6-5,TRBD1,TGTGCCAGCGGATACAGGGGAACGATAGAAAAACTGTTTTTT,CASGYRGTIEKLFF
TRBJ1-5,TRBV28,TRBD1,TGTGCCAGCAGTTCCCCCCCTCCCCGGGACAGGGTCGGTCAGCCCCAGCATTTT,CASSSPPPRDRVGQPQHF
TRBJ1-1,TRBV10-2,TRBD1,TGCGCCAGCAGTGAGAGACAGGGGACCCCGCTGGAAGCTTTCTTT,CASSERQGTPLEAFF
TRBJ2-5,TRBV2,TRBD2,TGTGCCAGCAGTGAAGAGGGTGCGGGGGTCGAGACCCAGTACTTC,CASSEEGAGVETQYF
TRBJ2-5,TRBV11-1,NA,TGTGCCAGCAGAACCTCAACGACTAGGCAAGAGACCCAGTACTTC,CASRTSTTRQETQYF
TRBJ2-7,TRBV6-1,TRBD1,TGTGCCAGTATCACCCGACAGGGCTACGAGCAGTACTTC,CASITRQGYEQYF
TRBJ1-3,TRBV5-1,NA,TGCGCCAGCAGCCGCCCAGGGTCTGGAAACACCATATATTTT,CASSRPGSGNTIYF
TRBJ1-1,TRBV21-1,NA,TGTGCCAGCAGCAATAGAGATCCTAAATTGGGACTATTGAACACTGAAGCTTTCTTT,CASSNRDPKLGLLNTEAFF
TRBJ1-5,TRBV30,NA,TGTGCCTGGAGTGTAGGACTTAATAGCAATCAGCCCCAGCATTTT,CAWSVGLNSNQPQHF
TRBJ2-7,TRBV19,NA,TGTGCCAGTAGTATACAGGGCTCCTACGAGCAGTACTTC,CASSIQGSYEQYF
TRBJ1-2,TRBV2,TRBD1,TGTGCCAGCACTCGACAGGGGGCAGACTATGGCTACACCTTC,CASTRQGADYGYTF
TRBJ2-1,TRBV29-1,TRBD1,TGCAGCTCTTGGGACAGGGGCTACAATGAGCAGTTCTTC,CSSWDRGYNEQFF
TRBJ2-1,TRBV5-6,NA,TGTGCCAGCAGCACAGTGAATGAGCAGTTCTTC,CASSTVNEQFF
TRBJ1-3,TRBV6-1,TRBD1,TGTGCCAGCAGTGACCAATTACAGGGGCGAGGAAACACCATATATTTT,CASSDQLQGRGNTIYF
TRBJ2-3,TRBV7-9,NA,TGTGCCAGCAGCTTAGGGGGGGTATTAGATACGCAGTATTTT,CASSLGGVLDTQYF
TRBJ2-7,TRBV5-1,TRBD2,TGCGCCAGCAGTTTTAGCGGGGGTAGGGGGAACGAGCAGTACTTC,CASSFSGGRGNEQYF
TRBJ1-1,TRBV5-4,NA,TGTGCCAGCAGCTTCCGACCCGAGCGGGAAGCTTTCTTT,CASSFRPEREAFF
TRBJ2-1,TRBV6-5,TRBD2,TGTGCCAGCAGTACAGCGGGGCCGGCCTACAATGAGCAGTTCTTC,CASSTAGPAYNEQFF